The 6 T cell receptor beta chains listed next were all sequenced from one sample in a study of vaccination and CD4 T cells after COVID-19. Sequenced with the Oncomine TCR Beta short-read assay was DNA taken from cultured CD4+ T cells. TCRdb recomputed calls from the PCR reads with MiXCR, one row per CDR3 protein. The table includes about 25,000 distinct CDR3 sequences, roughly 50% detected once. Treatment noted: roughly 11-day PBMC culture with coronavirus spike peptide pools or control peptides (ViraFEST assay). Their specific antigens are unknown. The sample taken for sequencing was CD4+ T cells from blood, cultured in vitro. These receptors were taken from a human donor who had recovered from COVID-19.

The chain is built from TRBV11-2 and TRBJ2-7, with 7 bases matching TRBD1. The ends lost 5 bases at V and 6 bases at J; junction bases unmatched: 4. CDR1 is SGHAT, CDR2 FQNNGV, per germline. This CDR3 contains 12 residues. CDR3 amino acids: CASSATGREQYF. In DNA, the CDR3 is TGTGCCAGCAGCGCGACAGGGCGCGAGCAGTACTTC.

This clonotype was counted between two and nine times. The gene calls are TRBV6-2 or TRBV6-3 and TRBJ2-7; tentatively, D is TRBD2 (5 bases). The CDR3 sequence is 15 residues long. CDR1 and CDR2 (germline): MNHEY, SVGEGT. The V and J ends lost 7 bases and 0 bases respectively, with 16 bases between them. CDR3 protein: CASTSSSGSSYEQYF. CDR3 nucleotide sequence: TGTGCCAGCACCTCTTCCAGCGGTAGCTCCTACGAGCAGTACTTC.

This clonotype has only a few counts. The chain carries TRBV10-3 and TRBJ1-2; possible D gene TRBD1, 6 bases. Trimming removed 2 bases at V and 6 bases at J, with 13 bases between. The CDR3 extends over 14 amino acids. Germline lookup yields CDR1 ENHRY and CDR2 SYGVKD. The CDR3 DNA sequence: TGTGCCATCAGTGAGGACCAGGGGCGAGATGGCTACACCTTC. Translating it yields CAISEDQGRDGYTF.

V and J are TRBV7-2 and TRBJ2-1, with 10 positions matching TRBD2. V lost 8 bases, J lost 9 bases, and 13 bases stayed unmatched. The CDR3 is made up of 15 amino acids. Germline CDR1 SGHTA, CDR2 FQGNSA. The CDR3 DNA is TGTGCCAGCCAGGGGGAAGCGGGGGGGCATCGTGAGCAGTTCTTC. This translates into CASQGEAGGHREQFF.

CDR3 DNA: TGTGCCAGCAGTCCCGGACTAGCGGCAACCCCCTACGAGCAGTACTTC. Protein sequence: CASSPGLAATPYEQYF. The chain couples TRBV28 to TRBJ2-7; 10 bases agree with TRBD2. The length of the CDR3 is 16 residues. Germline lookup yields CDR1 MDHEN and CDR2 SYDVKM. Trimming took 5 bases from V and 2 from J; bases not matched to a gene: 9.

This chain joins TRBV30 and TRBJ1-6, with a tentative D call TRBD1 (5 bases). From germline, CDR1 is GTSNPN and CDR2 SVGIG (reference sequence). This CDR3 has 13 amino acids. Trimming stripped 7 bases from V and 8 bases from J, with 15 bases between. In DNA form, the CDR3 reads TGTGCCTCGAGCGGCAGGGTTGATTCACCCCTCCACTTT. Translation: CASSGRVDSPLHF. The complete variable domain, with remaining parts taken from reference TRBV30 and TRBJ1-6, reads SQTIHQWPATLVQPVGSPLSLECTVEGTSNPNLYWYRQAAGRGLQLLFYSVGIGQISSEVPQNLSASRPQDRQFILSSKKLLLSDSGFYLCASSGRVDSPLHFGNGTRLTVT.